The T cell receptor (beta chain) described here comes from a study of identical twins. V lost 0 bases to trimming and J lost 1 base; unmatched junction nucleotides: 4. This CDR3 comprises 17 residues. Germline CDR1 SGHRS, CDR2 YFSETQ. Using its own MiXCR run on the 5' RACE reads, TCRdb lists one record per CDR3 protein. Counted here are 450,000 or so distinct CDR3 sequences, roughly 26% occurring once; the ten biggest clones make up about 2.9%. This clonotype was counted only a few times. The same data also went into a second study, on T cells expressing NK-cell markers. That work contributes: Sorted CD3+CD56+NKG2C+, CD3+CD56+NKG2C- and CD3+CD56-NKG2C+ T-cell subsets were beta-chain profiled.

Sample: CD4+ T cells sorted from blood. The sequence was collected from a woman between 18 and 29 years old in good health. This chain joins TRBV5-1 and TRBJ2-2; 9 bases are a match to TRBD1. The chain's CDR3 is CASSLGDRELNTGELFF. CDR3 DNA sequence: TGCGCCAGCAGCTTGGGGGACAGGGAATTGAACACCGGGGAGCTGTTTTTT.